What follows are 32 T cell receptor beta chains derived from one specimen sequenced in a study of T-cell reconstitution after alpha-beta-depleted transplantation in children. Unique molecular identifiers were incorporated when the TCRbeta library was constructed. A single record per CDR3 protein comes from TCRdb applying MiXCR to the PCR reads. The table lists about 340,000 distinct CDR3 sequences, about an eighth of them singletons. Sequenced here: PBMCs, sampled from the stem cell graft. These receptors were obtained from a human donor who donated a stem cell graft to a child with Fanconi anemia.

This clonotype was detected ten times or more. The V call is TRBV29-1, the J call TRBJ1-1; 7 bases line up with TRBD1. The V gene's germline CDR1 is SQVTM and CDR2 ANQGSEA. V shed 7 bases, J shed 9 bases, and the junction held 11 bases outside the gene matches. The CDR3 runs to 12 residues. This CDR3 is CSDDREEGKAFF. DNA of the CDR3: TGCAGCGACGACAGGGAAGAGGGAAAAGCTTTCTTT.

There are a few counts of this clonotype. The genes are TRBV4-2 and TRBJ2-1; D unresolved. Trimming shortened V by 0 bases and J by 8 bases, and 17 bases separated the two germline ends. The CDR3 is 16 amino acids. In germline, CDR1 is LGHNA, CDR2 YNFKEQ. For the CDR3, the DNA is TGTGCCAGCAGCCAAGATGGGGTAGTAAGCCTCGATGAGCAGTTCTTC. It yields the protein CASSQDGVVSLDEQFF.

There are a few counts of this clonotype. The CDR3 DNA reads as TGTGCCAGCAGCTTAGCGATACGAGAGACCCAGTACTTC. Translating gives CASSLAIRETQYF. The rearrangement links TRBV7-8 to TRBJ2-5; D call uncertain. Germline values: CDR1 SGHVS, CDR2 FQNEAQ. The CDR3 runs 13 residues. The V end lost 0 bases, the J end lost 4 bases, and 6 bases lay between the germline ends.

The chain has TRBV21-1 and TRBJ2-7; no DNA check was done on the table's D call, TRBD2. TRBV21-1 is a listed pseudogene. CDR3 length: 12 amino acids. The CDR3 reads CASQGHGYEQYF. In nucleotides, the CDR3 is TGTGCCAGTCAAGGGCATGGCTACGAGCAGTACTTC.

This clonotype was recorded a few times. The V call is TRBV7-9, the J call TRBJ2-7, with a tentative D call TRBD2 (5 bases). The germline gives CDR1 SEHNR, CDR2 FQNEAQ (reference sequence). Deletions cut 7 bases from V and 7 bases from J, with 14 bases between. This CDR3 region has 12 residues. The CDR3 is CASTPGVYEQYF. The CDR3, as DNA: TGTGCCAGCACCCCCGGGGTGTATGAGCAGTACTTC.

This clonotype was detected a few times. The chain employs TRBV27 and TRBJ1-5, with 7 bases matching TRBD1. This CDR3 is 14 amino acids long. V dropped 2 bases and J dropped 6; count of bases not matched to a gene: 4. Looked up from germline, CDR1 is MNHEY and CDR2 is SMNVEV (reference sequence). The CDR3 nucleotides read TGTGCCAGCAGTTTAGCACAGGGGAGTCAGCCCCAGCATTTT. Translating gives CASSLAQGSQPQHF.

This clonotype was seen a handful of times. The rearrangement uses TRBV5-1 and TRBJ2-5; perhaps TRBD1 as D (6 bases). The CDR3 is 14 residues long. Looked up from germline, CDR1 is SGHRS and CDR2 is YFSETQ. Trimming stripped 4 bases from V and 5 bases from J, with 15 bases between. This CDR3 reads CASSGTGRRETQYF. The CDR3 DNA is TGCGCCAGCAGCGGAACAGGGCGTCGGGAGACCCAGTACTTC.

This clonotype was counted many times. The CDR3 nucleotides read TGTGCCAGCAGCGTGGGAGGGGGCACCTATGGCTACACCTTC. Protein product: CASSVGGGTYGYTF. The chain carries TRBV9 and TRBJ1-2; 7 positions match TRBD1. This CDR3 spans 14 amino acids. Germline V gives CDR1 SGDLS, CDR2 YYNGEE. Unmatched junction bases numbered 5, after V lost 2 bases and J lost 4 bases.

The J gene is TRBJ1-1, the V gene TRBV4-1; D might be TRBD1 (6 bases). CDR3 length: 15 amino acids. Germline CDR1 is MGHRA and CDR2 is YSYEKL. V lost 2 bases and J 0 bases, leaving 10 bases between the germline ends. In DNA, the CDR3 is TGCGCCAGCAGCCAACAGGGGCTGCTGAACACTGAAGCTTTCTTT. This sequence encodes CASSQQGLLNTEAFF.

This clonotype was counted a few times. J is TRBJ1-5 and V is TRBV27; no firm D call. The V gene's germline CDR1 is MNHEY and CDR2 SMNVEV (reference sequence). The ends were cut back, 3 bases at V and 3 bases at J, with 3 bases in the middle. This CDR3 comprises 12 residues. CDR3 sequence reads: CASSFHNQPQHF. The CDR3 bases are TGTGCCAGCAGTTTTCACAATCAGCCCCAGCATTTT.

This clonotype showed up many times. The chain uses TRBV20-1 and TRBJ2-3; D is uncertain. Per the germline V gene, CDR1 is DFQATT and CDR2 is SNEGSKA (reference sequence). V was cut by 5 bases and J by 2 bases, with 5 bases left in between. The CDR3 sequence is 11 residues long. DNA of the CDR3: TGCAGTGCTGTCTTCACAGATACGCAGTATTTT. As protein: CSAVFTDTQYF.

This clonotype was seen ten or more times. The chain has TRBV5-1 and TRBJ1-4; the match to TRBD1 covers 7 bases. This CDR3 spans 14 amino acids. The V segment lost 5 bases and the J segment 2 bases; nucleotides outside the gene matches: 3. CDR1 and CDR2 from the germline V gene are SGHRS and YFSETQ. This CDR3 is CASRRDSTNEKLFF. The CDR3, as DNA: TGCGCCAGCAGACGGGACAGCACTAATGAAAAACTGTTTTTT. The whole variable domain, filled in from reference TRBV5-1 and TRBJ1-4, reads KAGVTQTPRYLIKTRGQQVTLSCSPISGHRSVSWYQQTPGQGLQFLFEYFSETQRNKGNFPGRFSGRQFSNSRSEMNVSTLELGDSALYLCASRRDSTNEKLFFGSGTQLSVL.

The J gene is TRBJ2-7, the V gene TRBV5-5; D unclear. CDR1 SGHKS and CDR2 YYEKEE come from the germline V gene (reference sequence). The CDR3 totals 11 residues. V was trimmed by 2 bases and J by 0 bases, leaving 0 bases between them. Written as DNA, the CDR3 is TGTGCCAGCAGCTTCTCCTACGAGCAGTACGTC. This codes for CASSFSYEQYV.

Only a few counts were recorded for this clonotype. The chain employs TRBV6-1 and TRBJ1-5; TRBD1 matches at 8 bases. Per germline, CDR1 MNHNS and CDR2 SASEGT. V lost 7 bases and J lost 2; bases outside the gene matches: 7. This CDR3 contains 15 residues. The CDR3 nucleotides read TGTGCCAGCACATACGTGGACAGGGGCAATCAGCCCCAGCATTTT. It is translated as CASTYVDRGNQPQHF.

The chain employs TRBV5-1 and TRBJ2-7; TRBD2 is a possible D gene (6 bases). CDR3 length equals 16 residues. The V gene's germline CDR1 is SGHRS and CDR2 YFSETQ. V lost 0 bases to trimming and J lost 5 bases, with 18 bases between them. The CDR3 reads CASSLGVSGQGHEQYF. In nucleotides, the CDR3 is TGCGCCAGCAGCTTGGGGGTCAGCGGGCAAGGGCACGAGCAGTACTTC. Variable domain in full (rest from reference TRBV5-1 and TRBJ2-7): KAGVTQTPRYLIKTRGQQVTLSCSPISGHRSVSWYQQTPGQGLQFLFEYFSETQRNKGNFPGRFSGRQFSNSRSEMNVSTLELGDSALYLCASSLGVSGQGHEQYFGPGTRLTVT.

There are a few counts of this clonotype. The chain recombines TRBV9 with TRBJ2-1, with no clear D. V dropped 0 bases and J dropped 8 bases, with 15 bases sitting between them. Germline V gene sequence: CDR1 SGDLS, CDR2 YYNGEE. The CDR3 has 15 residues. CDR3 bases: TGTGCCAGCAGCGTAGGAGTGCAGTTGGGCGATGAGCAGTTCTTC. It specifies CASSVGVQLGDEQFF. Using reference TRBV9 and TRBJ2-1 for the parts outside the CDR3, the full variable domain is DSGVTQTPKHLITATGQRVTLRCSPRSGDLSVYWYQQSLDQGLQFLIQYYNGEERAKGNILERFSAQQFPDLHSELNLSSLELGDSALYFCASSVGVQLGDEQFFGPGTRLTVL.

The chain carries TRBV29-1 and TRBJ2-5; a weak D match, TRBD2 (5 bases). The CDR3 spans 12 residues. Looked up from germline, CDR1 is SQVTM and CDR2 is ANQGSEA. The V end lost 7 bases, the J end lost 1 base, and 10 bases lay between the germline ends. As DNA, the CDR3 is TGCAGCGGACACGGGATCCAAGAGACCCAGTACTTC. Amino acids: CSGHGIQETQYF.

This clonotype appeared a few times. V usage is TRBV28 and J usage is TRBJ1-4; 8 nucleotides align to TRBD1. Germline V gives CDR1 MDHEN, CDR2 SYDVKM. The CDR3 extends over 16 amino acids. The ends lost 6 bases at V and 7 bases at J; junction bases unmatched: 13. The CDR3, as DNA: TGTGCCAGCAGCACAGGGGGTTTAACTTCGGGTGAAAAACTGTTTTTT. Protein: CASSTGGLTSGEKLFF.

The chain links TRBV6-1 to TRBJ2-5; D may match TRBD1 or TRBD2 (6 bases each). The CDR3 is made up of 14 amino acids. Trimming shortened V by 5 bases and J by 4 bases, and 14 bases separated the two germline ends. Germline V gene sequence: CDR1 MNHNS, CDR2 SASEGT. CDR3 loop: CASSLPWGAETQYF. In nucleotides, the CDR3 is TGTGCCAGCAGTCTTCCCTGGGGGGCAGAGACCCAGTACTTC.

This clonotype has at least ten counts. The CDR3 region is CASSAPEQGFHEQYF. The CDR3 DNA is TGTGCCAGCAGCGCTCCGGAACAGGGCTTCCACGAGCAGTACTTC. The genes are TRBV7-2 and TRBJ2-7; a possible D gene is TRBD1 (6 bases). V gave up 5 bases and J gave up 5 bases, with 19 bases separating them. Germline loops: CDR1 SGHTA, CDR2 FQGNSA. This CDR3 spans 15 amino acids.

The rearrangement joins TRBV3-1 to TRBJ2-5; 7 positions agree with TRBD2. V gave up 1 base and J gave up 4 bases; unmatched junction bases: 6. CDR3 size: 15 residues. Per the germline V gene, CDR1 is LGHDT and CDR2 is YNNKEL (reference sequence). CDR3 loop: CASSQGRAGRETQYF. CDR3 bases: TGTGCCAGCAGCCAAGGGAGAGCGGGGAGAGAGACCCAGTACTTC.

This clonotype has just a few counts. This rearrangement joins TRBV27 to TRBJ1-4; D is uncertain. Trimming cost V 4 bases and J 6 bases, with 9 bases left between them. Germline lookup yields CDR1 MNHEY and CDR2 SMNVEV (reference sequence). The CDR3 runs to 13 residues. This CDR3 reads CASSWVGDEKLFF. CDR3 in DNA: TGTGCCAGCAGTTGGGTTGGTGATGAAAAACTGTTTTTT.

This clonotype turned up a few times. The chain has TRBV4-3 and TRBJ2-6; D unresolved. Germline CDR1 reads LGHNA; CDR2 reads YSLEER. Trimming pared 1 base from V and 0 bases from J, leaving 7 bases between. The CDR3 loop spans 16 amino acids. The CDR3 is CASSQGLRSGANVLTF. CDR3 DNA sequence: TGCGCCAGCAGCCAAGGACTGCGCTCTGGGGCCAACGTCCTGACTTTC.

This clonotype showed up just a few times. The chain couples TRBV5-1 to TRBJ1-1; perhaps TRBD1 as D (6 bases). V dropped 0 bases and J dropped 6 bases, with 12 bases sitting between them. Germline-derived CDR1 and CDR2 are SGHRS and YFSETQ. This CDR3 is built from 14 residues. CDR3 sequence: CASSLEGPGAEAFF. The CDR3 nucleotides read TGCGCCAGCAGCTTGGAGGGGCCAGGGGCTGAAGCTTTCTTT.

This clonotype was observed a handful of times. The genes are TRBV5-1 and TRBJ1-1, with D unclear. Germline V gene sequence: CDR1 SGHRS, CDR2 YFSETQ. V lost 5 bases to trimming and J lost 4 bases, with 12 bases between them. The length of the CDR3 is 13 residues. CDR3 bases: TGCGCCAGCAGAACTTCCCTGGGCACTGAAGCTTTCTTT. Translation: CASRTSLGTEAFF. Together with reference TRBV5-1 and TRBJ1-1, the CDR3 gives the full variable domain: KAGVTQTPRYLIKTRGQQVTLSCSPISGHRSVSWYQQTPGQGLQFLFEYFSETQRNKGNFPGRFSGRQFSNSRSEMNVSTLELGDSALYLCASRTSLGTEAFFGQGTRLTVV.

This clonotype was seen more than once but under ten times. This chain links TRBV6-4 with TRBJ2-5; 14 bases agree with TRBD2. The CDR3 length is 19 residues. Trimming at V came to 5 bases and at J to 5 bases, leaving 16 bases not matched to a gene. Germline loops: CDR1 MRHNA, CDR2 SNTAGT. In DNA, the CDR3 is TGTGCCAGCAGTAGTCGAATTGGGACTAGCGGGGGATTATCGGAGACCCAGTACTTC. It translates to CASSSRIGTSGGLSETQYF.

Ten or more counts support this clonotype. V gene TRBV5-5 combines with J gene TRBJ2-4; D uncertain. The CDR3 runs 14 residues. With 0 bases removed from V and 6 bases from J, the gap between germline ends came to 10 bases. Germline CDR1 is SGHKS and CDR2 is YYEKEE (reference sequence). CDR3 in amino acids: CASSLGSGRNIQYF. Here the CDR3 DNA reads TGTGCCAGCAGCTTGGGTTCTGGCAGAAACATTCAGTACTTC.

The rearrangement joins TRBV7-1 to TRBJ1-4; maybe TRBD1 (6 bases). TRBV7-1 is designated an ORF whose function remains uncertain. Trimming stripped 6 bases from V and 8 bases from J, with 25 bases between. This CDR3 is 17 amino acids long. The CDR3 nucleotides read TGTGCCAGCAGTCCACCCGGGGGAGAGAACAGGGAGGAAAAACTGTTTTTT. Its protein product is CASSPPGGENREEKLFF.

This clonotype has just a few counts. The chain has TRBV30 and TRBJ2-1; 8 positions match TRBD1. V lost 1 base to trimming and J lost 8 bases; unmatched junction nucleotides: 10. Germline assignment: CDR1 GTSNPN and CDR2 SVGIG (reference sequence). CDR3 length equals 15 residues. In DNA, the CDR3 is TGTGCCTGGAGTGAGGTGACAGGGGATCTCGATGAGCAGTTCTTC. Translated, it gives CAWSEVTGDLDEQFF.

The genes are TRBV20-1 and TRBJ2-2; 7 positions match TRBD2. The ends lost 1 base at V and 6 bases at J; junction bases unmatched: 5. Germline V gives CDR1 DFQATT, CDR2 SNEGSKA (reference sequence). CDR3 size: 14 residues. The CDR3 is CSARATSSPGELFF. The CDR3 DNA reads TGCAGTGCTAGAGCGACTAGCTCCCCCGGGGAGCTGTTTTTT.

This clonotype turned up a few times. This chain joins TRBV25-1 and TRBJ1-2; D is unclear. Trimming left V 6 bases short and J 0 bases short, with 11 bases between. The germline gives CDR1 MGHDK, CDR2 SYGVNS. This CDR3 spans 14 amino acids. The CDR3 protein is CASRKDGANYGYTF. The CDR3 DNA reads TGTGCCAGCAGAAAGGACGGAGCTAACTATGGCTACACCTTC.

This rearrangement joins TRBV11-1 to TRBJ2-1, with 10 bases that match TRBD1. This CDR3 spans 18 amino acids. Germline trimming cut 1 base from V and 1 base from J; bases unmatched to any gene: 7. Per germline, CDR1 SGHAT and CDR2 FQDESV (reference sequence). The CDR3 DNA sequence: TGTGCCAGCAGCTTAGAGGCCGGACAGGGGGTATCCTACAATGAGCAGTTCTTC. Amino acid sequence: CASSLEAGQGVSYNEQFF.